This TCR beta chain was captured by sequencing in a study of shared clonotypes between healthy human individuals. Study details: Used for every donor were three CD4 naive, three CD4 memory, two CD8 naive and one CD8 memory plate.

V was pared by 5 bases and J by 4 bases, with 12 bases between. Germline CDR1 reads SGHAT; CDR2 reads FQNNGV. The CDR3 totals 14 residues. General study points: Sequencing depth was predicted to influence how clonotypes are shared among donors. Inspection by rarefaction showed sorted-subset sequencing to be incomplete despite large depth.

This clone has just one count. Its antigen is still unknown. Replicate PCRs from sorted subsets contained approximately 200 ng DNA, which is roughly 30,000 T cell genomes. Only in-frame clones appear in the TCRdb table, and some are missing; sequencing was by immunoSEQ multiplex PCR. The sample gives roughly 1,100,000 clones, around 74% of which show up once; approximately 1.5% is in the top ten. Sequencing was carried out using memory CD4+ T cells sorted from blood. Subset described: CD45RA-negative fraction. The chain links TRBV11-2 to TRBJ1-3; possibly TRBD1 for D (5 bases). This receptor was taken from a man aged 18-30 years in good health. Written as DNA, the CDR3 is TGTGCCAGCAGCCTCTCGACAGTCGGAAACACCATATATTTT. Its protein product is CASSLSTVGNTIYF.